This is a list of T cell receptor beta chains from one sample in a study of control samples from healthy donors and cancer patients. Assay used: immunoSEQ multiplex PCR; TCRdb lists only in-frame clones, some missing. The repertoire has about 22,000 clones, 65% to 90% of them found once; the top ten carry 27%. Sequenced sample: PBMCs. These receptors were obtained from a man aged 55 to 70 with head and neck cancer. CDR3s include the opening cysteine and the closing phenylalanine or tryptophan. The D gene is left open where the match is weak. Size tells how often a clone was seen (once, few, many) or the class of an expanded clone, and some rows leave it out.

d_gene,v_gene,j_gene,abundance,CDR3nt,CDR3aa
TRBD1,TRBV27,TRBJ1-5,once,TGTGCCAGCAGCTTAAAAGGAGGGACAGGGGGACCTTATAGCAATCAGCCCCAGCATTTT,CASSLKGGTGGPYSNQPQHF
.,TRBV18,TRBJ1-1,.,TGTGCCAGCTCACCAACCGGGGGTCACACTGAAGCTTTCTTT,CASSPTGGHTEAFF
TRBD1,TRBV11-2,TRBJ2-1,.,TGTGCCAGCAGCTTAGTCGGAAGAGACAGGGATGAGCAGTTCTTC,CASSLVGRDRDEQFF
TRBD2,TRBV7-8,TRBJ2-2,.,TGTGCCAGCAGCTTAAGATCCCTAGCGGGAATCCCCGGGGAGCTGTTTTTT,CASSLRSLAGIPGELFF
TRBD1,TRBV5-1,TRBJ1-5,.,TGCGCCAGCAGCTGGACGACAGGGGGTGATCAGCCCCAGCATTTT,CASSWTTGGDQPQHF
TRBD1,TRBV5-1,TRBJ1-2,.,TGCGCCAGCAGCTCGCAACAGGGGGGGTATGGCTACACCTTC,CASSSQQGGYGYTF
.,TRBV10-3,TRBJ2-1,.,TGTGCCACCGTTGAATCCATGAGCCGCGCCCATGAGCAGTTCTTC,CATVESMSRAHEQFF
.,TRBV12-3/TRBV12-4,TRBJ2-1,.,TGTGCCAGCAGTTTAGGCTGGGCTAGAGAGCAGTTCTTC,CASSLGWAREQFF
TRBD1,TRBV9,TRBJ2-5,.,TGTGCCAGCAGCGTAGGTAGGAAAGGGACAGGCAGTAGGGAGACCCAGTACTTC,CASSVGRKGTGSRETQYF
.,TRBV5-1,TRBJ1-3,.,TGCGCCAGCAGCTTGGAGGGCTCTGGAAACACCATATATTTT,CASSLEGSGNTIYF
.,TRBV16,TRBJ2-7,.,TGTGCCAGCAGCCGTGAACAGGGCCACGAGCAGTACTTC,CASSREQGHEQYF
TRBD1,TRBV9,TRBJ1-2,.,TGTGCCAGCAGCGAAACAGGGGCTAGTGGCTACACCTTC,CASSETGASGYTF
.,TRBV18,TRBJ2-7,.,TGTGCCAGCTCACCGGCAGGGGCCCCCTACGAGCAGTACTTC,CASSPAGAPYEQYF
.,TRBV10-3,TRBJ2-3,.,TGTGCCATCAGTGAGTTTGGCGGGGGCCCGACAGATACGCAGTATTTT,CAISEFGGGPTDTQYF
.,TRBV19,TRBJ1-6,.,TGTGCCAGTAGTCCCGACAGGACTGTCTCCTATAATTCACCCCTCCACTTT,CASSPDRTVSYNSPLHF
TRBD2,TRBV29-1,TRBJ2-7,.,TGCAGCGTTGAGGGACTAGAAGGCGAGCAGTACTTC,CSVEGLEGEQYF
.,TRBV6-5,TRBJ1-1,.,TGTGCCAGCAGTTACATAGGACAGCCTGAAGCTTTCTTT,CASSYIGQPEAFF
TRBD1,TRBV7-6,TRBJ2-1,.,TGTGCCAGCAGCCGGGGACAGGGGTGGTTCTTC,CASSRGQGWFF
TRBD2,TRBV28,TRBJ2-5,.,TGTGCCAGCAGTTTGCGGGGGACCTACCAAGAGACCCAGTACTTC,CASSLRGTYQETQYF
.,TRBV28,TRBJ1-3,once,TGTGCCAGCAGTATCAGGACGGATTTGGGAAACACCATATATTTT,CASSIRTDLGNTIYF
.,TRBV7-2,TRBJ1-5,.,TGTGCCAGCAGCTTAGTGAGTTACAATCAGCCCCAGCATTTT,CASSLVSYNQPQHF
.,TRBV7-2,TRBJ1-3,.,TGTGCCAGCAGCGAACACGGAAACACCATATATTTT,CASSEHGNTIYF
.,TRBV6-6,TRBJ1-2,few,TGTGCCAGCAGTTACTCCCGGGGGGCCTATGGCTACACCTTC,CASSYSRGAYGYTF
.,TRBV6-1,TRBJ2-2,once,TGTGCCAGCAGTGGCCTGTGGGGAGTTAACACCGGGGAGCTGTTTTTT,CASSGLWGVNTGELFF
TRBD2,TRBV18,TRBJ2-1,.,TGTGCCAGCTCACCACCGCGGGGGGGCGATAATGAGCAGTTCTTC,CASSPPRGGDNEQFF
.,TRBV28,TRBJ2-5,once,TGTGCCAGCAGTCCGACGTGGACAGAAACCCTAGGTAGAGAGACCCAGTACTTC,CASSPTWTETLGRETQYF
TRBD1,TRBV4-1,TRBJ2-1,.,TGCGCCAGCAGCCAAGGACAGGGACACCTCAATGAGCAGTTCTTC,CASSQGQGHLNEQFF
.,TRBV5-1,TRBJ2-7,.,TGCGCCAGCTCGTCAACTTTCGGCGAGCAGTACTTC,CASSSTFGEQYF
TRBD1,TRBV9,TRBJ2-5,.,TGTGCCAGCAGCGTAGGAAGGGGGACAGGGTTTGTGGAGACCCAGTACTTC,CASSVGRGTGFVETQYF
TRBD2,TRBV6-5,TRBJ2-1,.,TGTGCCAGCAGTTTTTGGGAGGGGAGCTTTTATGAGCAGTTCTTC,CASSFWEGSFYEQFF
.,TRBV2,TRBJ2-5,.,TGTGCCAGCAGCAGGGGGGGTACCCAGTACTTC,CASSRGGTQYF
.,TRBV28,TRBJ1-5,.,TGTGCCAGCAGTGAACAGGGATTTAGCAGCAATCAGCCCCAGCATTTT,CASSEQGFSSNQPQHF
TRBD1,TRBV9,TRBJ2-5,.,TGTGCCAGCAGCGTAACGACAGGGGGAGAGACCCAGTACTTC,CASSVTTGGETQYF
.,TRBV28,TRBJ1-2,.,TGTGCCAGCAGGTCGACGGGGGGCAACTATGGCTACACCTTC,CASRSTGGNYGYTF
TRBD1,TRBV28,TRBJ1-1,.,TGTGCCAGCACCCTGGACAGGGACTTCGCTGAAGCTTTCTTT,CASTLDRDFAEAFF
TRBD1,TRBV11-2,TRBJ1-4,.,TGTGCCAGCAGCATTACAGGGGTGGAGGAAAAACTGTTTTTT,CASSITGVEEKLFF
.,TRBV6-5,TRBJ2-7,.,TGTGCCAGCAGTCCCGGACTGGTCTCCTACGAGCAGTACTTC,CASSPGLVSYEQYF
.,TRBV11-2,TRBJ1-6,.,TGTGCCAGCAGCTCCGACAGACCTTCACCCCTCCACTTT,CASSSDRPSPLHF
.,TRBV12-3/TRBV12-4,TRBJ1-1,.,TGTGCCAGCAGTTTGGGGTGGGGGCGCGAAGCTTTCTTT,CASSLGWGREAFF
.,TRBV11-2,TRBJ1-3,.,TGTGCCAGCAGCCCTTCGGGCGCCGGAAACACCATATATTTT,CASSPSGAGNTIYF
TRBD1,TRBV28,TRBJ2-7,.,TGTGCCAGCAGTCAGGTCGGACAGGCCTACGAGCAGTACTTC,CASSQVGQAYEQYF
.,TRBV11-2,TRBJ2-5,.,TGTGCCAGCAGCTCCCCACAGGGACTAGAGACCCAGTACTTC,CASSSPQGLETQYF
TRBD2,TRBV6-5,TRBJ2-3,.,TGTGCCAGCAGTTACCTAGCGGGAGAAGATACGCAGTATTTT,CASSYLAGEDTQYF
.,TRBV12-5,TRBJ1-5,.,TGTGCTAGTGGTACGGGCCCCTGGAATCAGCCCCAGCATTTT,CASGTGPWNQPQHF
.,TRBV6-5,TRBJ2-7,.,TGTGCCAGCAGAGGGGACTTCGAGCAGTACTTC,CASRGDFEQYF
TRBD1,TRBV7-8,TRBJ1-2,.,TGTGCCAGCAGCTCGGACAGGGGGCTCGATGGCTACACCTTC,CASSSDRGLDGYTF
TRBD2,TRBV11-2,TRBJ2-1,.,TGTGCCAGCAGCTCGGATTCTAGCGGTGGGGGTGATGAGCAGTTCTTC,CASSSDSSGGGDEQFF
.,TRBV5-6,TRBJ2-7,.,TGTGCCAGCAGCTTGGGGTTCTCCTACGAGCAGTACTTC,CASSLGFSYEQYF
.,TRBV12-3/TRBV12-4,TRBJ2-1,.,TGTGCCAGCAGTCAATCAACGAGTGAGCAGTTCTTC,CASSQSTSEQFF